Following are 14 T cell receptor beta chains from one sample sequenced in a study of T cell clonality in common variable immunodeficiency. The repertoire was sequenced with immunoSEQ multiplex PCR; TCRdb's copy has only in-frame clones and lacks some. The table lists approximately 56,000 clones, with no singletons. Sequencing was done on a sample of peripheral blood mononuclear cells. The receptor source for this set is a person aged 18-70 years in good health.

In this sample, this clone turned up many times. The CDR3 end falls 3 residues outside the read, so it is completed with the germline J gene. The chain employs TRBV19 and TRBJ2-7; 9 bases align to TRBD1. V dropped 5 bases and J dropped 1; count of bases not matched to a gene: 6. CDR3 length equals 15 residues. Germline V gene sequence: CDR1 LNHDA, CDR2 SQIVND (reference sequence). CDR3 DNA, as far as it was read: TGTGCCAGTAGTCCCGACAGGGGGTTTTCCTACGAG. Encoded protein: CASSPDRGFSYE. The whole CDR3 region reads CASSPDRGFSYEQYF.

The sample holds many counts of this clone. Read data end 3 residues before the CDR3 end; the end is taken from the germline J gene. This chain joins TRBV5-1 and TRBJ1-1; TRBD1 agrees at 7 bases. After removal of 3 bases from V and 2 bases from J, the junction contained 7 bases not matched to a gene. Germline V gene sequence: CDR1 SGHRS, CDR2 YFSETQ. The CDR3 covers 15 residues. The DNA read from the CDR3 is TGCGCCAGCAGCTACCAGGGGGGTGAAAACACTGAA. Translated, it gives CASSYQGGENTE. The full CDR3 protein reads CASSYQGGENTEAFF.

The sample holds many counts of this clone. The CDR3 end lies 3 residues beyond the end of the read and is filled in from the germline J gene. The chain has TRBV7-2 and TRBJ2-7; D might be TRBD2 (6 bases). This CDR3 comprises 15 residues. The germline V gene encodes CDR1 SGHTA and CDR2 FQGNSA. V gave up 4 bases and J gave up 4 bases, with 17 bases separating them. The CDR3 is CASSSREAEGYEQYF. The CDR3 DNA, read in part, is TGTGCCAGCAGCTCCAGGGAGGCAGAGGGATACGAG.

This clone has a count of ten or more. The DNA ends 3 residues before the CDR3 does, and the rest of the CDR3 is filled in from the germline J gene. The rearrangement uses TRBV19 and TRBJ1-1; maybe TRBD1 (5 bases). The CDR3 has 12 amino acids. Germline V CDR1 and CDR2: LNHDA, SQIVND (reference sequence). CDR3 region: CASRSGRIEAFF. The DNA read from the CDR3 is TGTGCCAGCCGTTCAGGGCGTATAGAA.

This clone was observed at least ten times. The DNA ends 3 residues before the CDR3 does, and the rest of the CDR3 is filled in from the germline J gene. J is TRBJ2-7 and V is TRBV5-5; possible D gene TRBD2, 7 bases. The germline gives CDR1 SGHKS, CDR2 YYEKEE (reference sequence). The V and J ends lost 3 bases and 1 base respectively, with 11 bases between them. CDR3 length equals 14 residues. The sequenced CDR3 bases are TGTGCCAGCAGCTGGCGGGGGCTTTCCTACGAG. It yields the protein CASSWRGLSYE. The CDR3, in full, reads CASSWRGLSYEQYF.

This clone was seen at least ten times. The read finishes 3 residues shy of the CDR3 end, and the germline J gene is used to complete it. The chain joins TRBV6-1 to TRBJ1-1, with D hard to call. This CDR3 comprises 13 residues. Per germline, CDR1 MNHNS and CDR2 SASEGT. V was shortened by 1 base and J by 2 bases, with 5 bases between the two germline ends. CDR3 DNA, as far as it was read: TGTGCCAGCAGTGAAGATTATAACACTGAA. This sequence encodes CASSEDYNTE. The CDR3 reads in full as CASSEDYNTEAFF.

This clone was seen ten or more times. The read is 3 residues too short to cover the CDR3 end, so that end is filled in from the germline J gene. At the DNA level, this CDR3 is encoded by other sequences in the same sample as well. The chain uses TRBV7-8 and TRBJ2-1; 10 positions agree with TRBD1. After removal of 1 base from V and 4 bases from J, the junction contained 4 bases not matched to a gene. There are 16 residues in the CDR3. CDR1 is SGHVS, CDR2 FQNEAQ, per germline. The CDR3 sequence: CASSLDWDRGYNEQFF. The sequenced part of the CDR3 DNA is TGTGCCAGCAGCTTAGACTGGGACAGGGGATACAATGAG.

This clone was found a few times. The CDR3 is cut off 3 residues early in the read; its end comes from the germline J gene. This chain links TRBV10-2 with TRBJ1-6; possible D gene TRBD1, 5 bases. This CDR3 has 15 residues. Germline V CDR1 and CDR2: WSHSY, SAAADI. Trimming removed 8 bases at V and 9 bases at J, with 20 bases between. CDR3 DNA (partial): TGCGCCAGCCGCGAAGCCTGGGGCTTTGGTTCACCC. Translated, it gives CASREAWGFGSP. The whole CDR3 sequence reads CASREAWGFGSPLHF.

A note on this clone: The read ends 3 residues before the CDR3 terminus; that terminus is restored from the germline J gene. The chain couples TRBV7-2 to TRBJ1-5, with TRBD1 as a possible D gene (5 bases). The V and J ends lost 5 bases and 4 bases respectively, with 9 bases between them. Germline values: CDR1 SGHTA, CDR2 FQGNSA. The CDR3 contains 13 residues. Partial CDR3 DNA: TGTGCCAGCAGCCGACGACAGAATCAGCCC. This translates into CASSRRQNQP. The complete CDR3 sequence is CASSRRQNQPQHF.

There are many counts of this clone. The read terminates 3 residues ahead of where the CDR3 ends, so the germline J gene completes it. The chain is built from TRBV7-3 and TRBJ2-1; D possibly corresponds to TRBD2 (5 bases). The CDR3 covers 17 residues. The V end was cut by 1 base, the J end by 0 bases, with 13 bases between. Germline assignment: CDR1 SGHTA and CDR2 FQGTGA. The CDR3 here is CASSLNSGVSSYNEQFF. Incomplete CDR3 DNA: TGTGCCAGCAGCTTAAACTCCGGGGTTAGCTCCTACAATGAG. The full variable domain, completed using reference TRBV7-3 and TRBJ2-1, is GAGVSQTPSNKVTEKGKYVELRCDPISGHTALYWYRQSLGQGPEFLIYFQGTGAADDSGLPNDRFFAVRPEGSVSTLKIQRTERGDSAVYLCASSLNSGVSSYNEQFFGPGTRLTVL.

This clone was observed at least ten times. The DNA ends 3 residues before the CDR3 does, and the rest of the CDR3 is filled in from the germline J gene. The chain recombines TRBV28 with TRBJ2-7; 11 bases are shared with TRBD2. Germline V gene sequence: CDR1 MDHEN, CDR2 SYDVKM. V lost 5 bases and J lost 1; bases outside the gene matches: 13. This CDR3 contains 18 residues. CDR3 amino acids: CASSPQSLLAGVSYEQYF. CDR3 DNA, as far as it was read: TGTGCCAGCAGTCCACAGTCCCTACTAGCGGGGGTATCCTACGAG.

This clone was found many times. The read terminates 3 residues ahead of where the CDR3 ends, so the germline J gene completes it. The chain has TRBV9 and TRBJ1-2; D is undetermined. V lost 3 bases to trimming and J lost 2 bases, with 20 bases between them. The CDR3 is 17 amino acids. Germline CDR1 SGDLS, CDR2 YYNGEE. The covered CDR3 bases are TGTGCCAGCAGCGGAGGCCCTCGCCCGGAGCGGAACTATGGC. Protein product: CASSGGPRPERNYG. The entire CDR3 protein reads CASSGGPRPERNYGYTF. Full variable domain (outside the CDR3, taken from reference TRBV9 and TRBJ1-2): DSGVTQTPKHLITATGQRVTLRCSPRSGDLSVYWYQQSLDQGLQFLIQYYNGEERAKGNILERFSAQQFPDLHSELNLSSLELGDSALYFCASSGGPRPERNYGYTFGSGTRLTVV.

This clone appeared many times. Coverage ceases 3 residues before the CDR3 finishes, and the germline J gene fills in the end. The chain is built from TRBV5-1 and TRBJ2-2; 9 bases align to TRBD1. Germline CDR1 SGHRS, CDR2 YFSETQ. This CDR3 spans 14 amino acids. Trimming cost V 4 bases and J 7 bases; bases outside gene matches: 5. This chain's CDR3 is CASSGTGLGGELFF. The sequenced CDR3 bases are TGCGCCAGCAGCGGGACAGGGCTAGGCGGGGAG.

This clone has more than one count but fewer than ten. The read halts 3 residues ahead of the CDR3 end, with the missing end drawn from the germline J gene. The chain joins TRBV6-2 or TRBV6-3 to TRBJ1-2; D might be TRBD1 (6 bases). Germline V gene sequence: CDR1 MNHEY, CDR2 SVGEGT. This CDR3 region has 15 residues. The CDR3 sequence: CASSSSGGATDTYTF. CDR3 DNA, as far as it was read: TGTGCCAGCAGTTCTAGCGGGGGGGCCACAGATACC.